Detailed here is one T cell receptor beta chain. Antigen: not known. Profiled with immunoSEQ multiplex PCR; TCRdb holds only in-frame clones, not every one. This sample has 81,000 or so clones, with roughly 91% found just once. This specimen belongs to a study of OX40 agonist ivuxolimab in advanced cancers. Across the study: Ivuxolimab, an antibody acting as an agonist of OX40 (CD134), was used to treat patients. Having had anti-PD-1, anti-PD-L1 or anti-CTLA-4 therapy before was allowed, and approximately 40% had some.

Study conclusions and caveats: More expanded clones were seen, on average, in CD8+ T cells than in CD4+.

CDR3 length equals 17 residues. V trimming: 4 bases; J trimming: 1 base; junction bases outside the gene matches: 10. In germline, CDR1 is LNHDA, CDR2 SQIVND (reference sequence). The sequence derives from an adult with an advanced solid tumor such as melanoma, head and neck, liver or kidney cancer. Sequencing used CD4+ or CD8+ T cells sorted from blood, obtained in a trial of the OX40 agonist ivuxolimab. This rearrangement joins TRBV19 to TRBJ1-2; the match to TRBD1 covers 9 bases. Written as DNA, the CDR3 is TGTGCCAGTAGTAGTCCCACCCGGACAGGGGATAACTATGGCTACACCTTC. As protein: CASSSPTRTGDNYGYTF.